The entry that follows covers one T cell receptor (beta chain) sequence. The data derive from a study of OX40 agonist ivuxolimab in advanced cancers. V gave up 3 bases and J gave up 4 bases, with 16 bases separating them. CDR3 length: 15 amino acids. Germline V lookup: CDR1 SGHTA, CDR2 FQGNSA. Autoimmune disease history or systemic immunosuppression led to patient exclusion. The method was immunoSEQ multiplex PCR; TCRdb's version includes in-frame clones alone and lacks a portion of them. The sample has over 55,000 clones; 91% are singletons. The starting material was CD4+ or CD8+ T cells sorted from blood, obtained in a trial of the OX40 agonist ivuxolimab. This sequence was found in an adult with an advanced solid tumor such as melanoma, head and neck, liver or kidney cancer. The rearrangement joins TRBV7-2 to TRBJ2-7; D may correspond to TRBD1 or TRBD2 (5 bases each). This CDR3 is CASSLGVRGTYEQYF. CDR3 DNA: TGTGCCAGCAGCTTGGGGGTCCGGGGCACGTACGAGCAGTACTTC. Full variable domain (missing parts from reference TRBV7-2 and TRBJ2-7): GAGVSQSPSNKVTEKGKDVELRCDPISGHTALYWYRQSLGQGLEFLIYFQGNSAPDKSGLPSDRFSAERTGGSVSTLTIQRTQQEDSAVYLCASSLGVRGTYEQYFGPGTRLTVT.